The TCR beta chain under discussion was sequenced for a study of siplizumab effects on memory and regulatory T cells. Study findings and constraints: Alloreactive sequences whose origin lay in unstimulated CD4+ memory cells were significantly reduced by siplizumab. Mappable alloreactive CD4+ clones were on average around 70% Treg-derived with siplizumab, 26.9% in controls. Roughly 75-95% of proliferating CD4+ or CD8+ clones lacked an assignable naive or memory phenotype. Among alloreactive clones, only a minor fraction mapped to unstimulated subsets.

Comments on this clone: As yet, its antigen is unknown.

The assay was immunoSEQ multiplex PCR, and TCRdb's table has in-frame clones only and misses some. Among 55,000 to 70,000 clones listed, approximately 95% were seen once. V lost 0 bases and J lost 3; bases outside the gene matches: 3. Per germline, CDR1 MDHEN and CDR2 SYDVKM. The CDR3 sequence is 15 residues long. This sequence was found in a human donor in good health. The sample comprised CD8+ T cells sorted from blood. The chain employs TRBV28 and TRBJ2-5; 8 bases are shared with TRBD1. The CDR3 DNA follows: TGTGCCAGCAGTTTATGGACAGGGGTCAAAGAGACCCAGTACTTC. Translating gives CASSLWTGVKETQYF.